The rows below give T cell receptor beta chains drawn from one sample of a study of Graves' ophthalmopathy and Graves' hyperthyroidism. TCRdb reprocessed the multiplex PCR reads with MiXCR, giving one entry per CDR3 protein. The table shows about 700,000 distinct CDR3 sequences, with 40% occurring only once. Sequenced sample: peripheral blood. The origin of the receptors is an adult man with Graves' ophthalmopathy. CDR3s include the opening cysteine and the closing phenylalanine or tryptophan. A D gene is named only where the DNA matches it firmly. Not every row has a clone size; where given, it reads once, few, many or a size class.

d_call j_call clone_size v_call cdr3_nt cdr3_aa
TRBD1 TRBJ2-7 . TRBV29-1 TGCAGCGTTGAACAGGGGGTGGCGAGTGAGCAGTACTTC CSVEQGVASEQYF
TRBD1 TRBJ1-2 few TRBV3-1 TGTGCCAGCAGTGACGGGACAGAGATTTACTATGGCTACACCTTC CASSDGTEIYYGYTF
. TRBJ1-5 many TRBV29-1 TGCAGCGCCCAGGACGGGGATCAGCCCCAGCATTTT CSAQDGDQPQHF
. TRBJ1-1 many TRBV7-3 TGTGCCAGCAGCCCAGGGAGGGGGGACACTGAAGCTTTCTTT CASSPGRGDTEAFF
TRBD1 TRBJ2-7 . TRBV7-9 TGTGCCAGCAGCTTGATGGCAGGGGGCTACGAGCAGTACTTC CASSLMAGGYEQYF
TRBD1 TRBJ2-5 few TRBV20-1 TGCAGTGCTAGCGAGACAGGGTATCGAGAGACCCAGTACTTC CSASETGYRETQYF
. TRBJ2-7 . TRBV7-2 TGTGCCAGCTCACCCCAACAGGGCGCCTACGAGCAGTACTTC CASSPQQGAYEQYF
. TRBJ1-1 . TRBV7-9 TGTGCCAGCAGCTCCGCCTCCCAGACTGAAGCTTTCTTT CASSSASQTEAFF
. TRBJ2-6 many TRBV29-1 TGCAGCGTTGGGTCGGAATACTCTGGGGCCAACGTCCTGACTTTC CSVGSEYSGANVLTF
. TRBJ2-7 many TRBV15 TGTGCCACCAGCAGAGATTCGGGGGACTCCTACGAGCAGTACTTC CATSRDSGDSYEQYF
. TRBJ1-3 few TRBV11-2 TGTGCCAGCAGCTTGCCAGGGACCATATATTTT CASSLPGTIYF
. TRBJ2-5 many TRBV15 TGTGCCGTGAAGTCCCGGACCCAGGTGGAGACCCAGTACTTC CAVKSRTQVETQYF
. TRBJ1-1 . TRBV10-3 TGTGCCATCAGTGAGTCTGAGGGGCGGACTGAAGCTTTCTTT CAISESEGRTEAFF
. TRBJ2-2 . TRBV25-1 TGTGCCAGCAGTGCTAGGGGGGACTCAGACACCGGGGAGCTGTTTTTT CASSARGDSDTGELFF
TRBD2 TRBJ2-5 few TRBV20-1 TGCAGTGCTAGAGATCCCGGGAGGGCCGAAGAGACCCAGTACTTC CSARDPGRAEETQYF
TRBD2 TRBJ2-7 . TRBV4-1 TGCGCCAGCAGCCAAGATGCGGGAGTATCGCGCGAGCAGTACTTC CASSQDAGVSREQYF
. TRBJ2-7 few TRBV20-1 TGCAGTGCCATCGACGTGAGCTCCTACGAGCAGTACTTC CSAIDVSSYEQYF
. TRBJ1-2 many TRBV19 TGTGCCAGTAGTACCGTCGACACAGAGTACTATGGCTACACCTTC CASSTVDTEYYGYTF
. TRBJ1-6 . TRBV2 TGTGCCAGCTCACTTCAGGGGAGGAATAATTCACCCCTCCACTTT CASSLQGRNNSPLHF
. TRBJ1-2 few TRBV5-1 TGCGCCAGCAGCTTAGAACCCGCTAACTATGGCTACACCTTC CASSLEPANYGYTF
. TRBJ2-2 once TRBV10-2 TGTGCCAGCAGTTTCCCCCCTCAGACTCCTTACACCGGGGAGCTGTTTTTT CASSFPPQTPYTGELFF
. TRBJ2-7 few TRBV4-1 TGCGCCAGCAGCCACATATTCCTGTACGAGCAGTACTTC CASSHIFLYEQYF
. TRBJ1-1 few TRBV7-2 TGTGCCAGCAGCTTAGACAGATGCACTGAAGCTTTCTTT CASSLDRCTEAFF
TRBD1 TRBJ1-4 . TRBV12-3/TRBV12-4 TGTGCCAGCGCTTCTGACAGGGCGGGTGTTGTCGACGAAAAACTGTTTTTT CASASDRAGVVDEKLFF
TRBD1 TRBJ2-1 few TRBV7-9 TGTGCCAGCAGCCTTACAGGGGCAGGGGAGCAGTTCTTC CASSLTGAGEQFF
. TRBJ1-2 once TRBV10-3 TGTGCCATCAGTGTCAGGTCCAACAAGGGACGCGGCTACACCTTC CAISVRSNKGRGYTF
. TRBJ2-7 . TRBV9 TGTGCCAGCAGTGCTAGAGGGGGGCCAGGGGAAGGCTACGAGCAGTACTTC CASSARGGPGEGYEQYF
. TRBJ2-3 . TRBV25-1 TGTGCCAGCAGTGAATTAGAGGCAGATACGCAGTATTTT CASSELEADTQYF
. TRBJ1-2 few TRBV7-2 TGTGCCAGCAGCTTAGGACCCGCCGACAACCCCCTTAACTATGGCTACACCTTC CASSLGPADNPLNYGYTF
TRBD1 TRBJ2-7 many TRBV10-3 TGTGCCAGCAGTTACGGGGACAGGAGCTACGAGCAGTACTTC CASSYGDRSYEQYF
. TRBJ2-1 . TRBV9 TGTGCCAGCAGCGAGGACAGTGGGGTGGATGAGCAGTTCTTC CASSEDSGVDEQFF
. TRBJ1-1 . TRBV29-1 TGCAGCGTTGAAGAAGCTTTCTTT CSVEEAFF
. TRBJ2-5 . TRBV7-9 TGTGCCAGCAGCGCCGGTTTCCAGGGGCAGGAACGGGAGACCCAGTACTTC CASSAGFQGQERETQYF
. TRBJ2-2 many TRBV10-3 TGTGCCATCAGAGTGGAGGGACACGCGAACACCGGGGAGCTGTTTTTT CAIRVEGHANTGELFF
. TRBJ2-7 . TRBV2 TGTGCCAGCAGGGCTGACGGATCCTACGAGCAGTACTTC CASRADGSYEQYF
. TRBJ2-7 . TRBV20-1 TGCAGTGCTAATCAACAGGGTCTCTACGAGCAGTACTTC CSANQQGLYEQYF
TRBD1 TRBJ2-7 . TRBV10-3 TGTGCCAGCAGTTACTTGGACAGGAACGAGCAGTACTTC CASSYLDRNEQYF
. TRBJ2-7 few TRBV3-1 TGTGCCAGCAGCCAAGATCCAGGCGTTCCCTACGAGCAGTACTTC CASSQDPGVPYEQYF